The text below deals with one T cell receptor (beta chain). Its antigen has not been determined. The sample holds no much larger clone one base away, and base qualities are not on file. The CDR3 numbers 16 residues from cysteine through phenylalanine. The only DNA kept is the CDR3, 48 bases in frame from the first base. The germline V gene supplies CDR1 SGHNT and CDR2 YENEEA. V is trimmed back by 0 bases and J by 5 bases, and the junction contains 7 bases that no gene match accounts for. The data originate from a study of blood T cell repertoires in COVID-19 (TCRdb year 2020). Study-wide context: Samples from collaborators originated in the United States, Italy and Spain and spanned both the acute and convalescent phases of COVID-19. The samples were drawn from two sources: the first 160 participants of the ongoing ImmuneRACE study, and 1,200 or so subjects contributed by 6 global collaborators. The sample metadata nearly always contained a de-identified subject ID, COVID-19 status, age in years and sex. The dataset comprised deeply sampled blood TCRbeta repertoires from subjects exposed to, actively infected with, or recovered from COVID-19. Where available, HLA class I and class II types were taken from metadata supplied by the sample provider and were not determined by assay-based typing. The repertoires were made available in a free public database intended to serve as a resource for research on the immune response to SARS-CoV-2. The prospective study material was composed of cDNA or gDNA derived from T cells, B-cell-depleted T cells, or PBMCs.

Whole blood was collected in K2EDTA tubes by collaborating institutions according to the institutions' own protocols. Collaborator samples were shipped for TCRbeta analysis as frozen whole blood, isolated PBMCs, or DNA extracted from either sample type. The immunoSEQ Assay, a bias-controlled multiplex PCR, was used to amplify TCRbeta CDR3 regions from genomic DNA. Turning to the authors' computational methods: Within the assay, amplification of reference gene primers was used to estimate how many nucleated cells each sample contained. To quantify the absolute abundance of each unique TCRbeta CDR3 rearrangement, sequence reads were collapsed and filtered. For each sample, productive Simpson clonality was calculated by taking the square root of Simpson's diversity index across productive rearrangements. TCRdb re-hosts the immuneACCESS table, in-frame sequences only. Its copies lack some clones; in the studies checked, an unresolved V gene accounts for under half of them, and the cause for the rest is not known. Clone size and V and J calls were adopted from that table, with D and trimming inferred from the DNA. This sample gives about 66,000 clones in total; just over 85% of them show up just once. The ten most abundant clones make up roughly 6.9% of the sample.

The paper's findings and limits, for the study overall: How much clinical and demographic metadata was included differed by source and by participant, and the metadata was provided uncurated.

Recombination linked TRBV11-3 to TRBJ2-1, with 7 bases matching TRBD2. This receptor was obtained from a man aged 50-60 years with active COVID-19. The sample comprised peripheral blood. The base sequence is TGTGCCAGCAGCTTAGACTCCGGGACTAACCACAATGAGCAGTTCTTC. It specifies CASSLDSGTNHNEQFF.